The present TCR beta chain was sequenced within a study of Graves' ophthalmopathy and Graves' hyperthyroidism. The overall study: Peripheral blood sampling occurred at initial diagnosis, before any treatment. Whole-study findings and limits: Cross-validated, the 13-signature model showed 87.88%/81.08% sensitivity/specificity, and 80%/75% in the test set.

This clonotype was seen more than once but under ten times. Its antigen remains unidentified. V lost 6 bases, J lost 4 bases, and 4 bases stayed unmatched. CDR3 length: 13 amino acids. From germline, CDR1 is MNHNS and CDR2 SASEGT. Active ophthalmopathy (CAS at least 3, NOSPECS at least 4), lasting under 3 months. Clinicians diagnosed using symptoms, serum thyroxine, TRAb, thyroid ultrasound and orbital computed tomography. For repertoire sequencing, the TCR beta CDR3 regions were amplified from RNA transcripts. First-round RT-PCR relied on HTBI primers, and a second-round multiplex PCR came next. TCRdb reprocessed the multiplex PCR reads via MiXCR and lists one record per CDR3 protein. The sample carries about 400,000 distinct CDR3 sequences, around 20% recorded once.

Sequencing input: peripheral blood. The V and J genes are TRBV6-1 and TRBJ1-1; 8 nucleotides match TRBD1. The TCR comes from a woman aged 18-29 years with Graves' ophthalmopathy. The CDR3 DNA sequence: TGTGCCAGCAGAACTGACAGGGGCACTGAAGCTTTCTTT. It encodes CASRTDRGTEAFF.